Described below is a single TCR beta chain sequence and its context. The target antigen is unknown. This record belongs to a study of shared clonotypes between healthy human individuals. For the study at large: Donors, aged 18 to 49, were a couple of women and three men.

Overall study results and limits: An effect of sequencing depth on clonotype sharing among donors was expected.

This table comes from immunoSEQ multiplex PCR, and its TCRdb copy is limited to in-frame clones, with some not included. This table has over a million clones, approximately 98% appearing once. The sequencing sample was made of naive CD4+ T cells sorted from blood. The subset: CD45RA+ positively selected. The receptor's source is a man aged 25-45 years in good health.

In DNA, the CDR3 is TGTGCCAGCAGCCAAGCTAGCGGGAGTACCCCTTTTTACGAGCAGTACTTC. Amino acids: CASSQASGSTPFYEQYF. The V call is TRBV14, the J call TRBJ2-7, with 10 bases aligning to TRBD2. This CDR3 is built from 17 residues. V was clipped by 1 base and J by 4 bases; unmatched bases: 10. Per the germline V gene, CDR1 is SGHDN and CDR2 is FVKESK.